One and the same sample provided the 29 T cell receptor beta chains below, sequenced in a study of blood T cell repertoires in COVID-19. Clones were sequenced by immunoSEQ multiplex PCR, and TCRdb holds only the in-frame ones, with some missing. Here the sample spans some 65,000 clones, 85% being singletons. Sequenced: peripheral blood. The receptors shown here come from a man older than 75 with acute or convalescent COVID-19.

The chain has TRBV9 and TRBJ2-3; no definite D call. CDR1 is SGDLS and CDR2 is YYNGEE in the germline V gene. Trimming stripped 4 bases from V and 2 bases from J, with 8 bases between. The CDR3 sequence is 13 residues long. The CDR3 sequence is CASSTRPTDTQYF. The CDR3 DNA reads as TGTGCCAGCAGCACTCGCCCCACAGATACGCAGTATTTT.

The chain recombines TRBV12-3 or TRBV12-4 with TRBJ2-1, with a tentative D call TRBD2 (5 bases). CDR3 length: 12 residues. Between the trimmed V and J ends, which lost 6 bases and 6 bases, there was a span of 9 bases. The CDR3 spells CASRSLANEQFF. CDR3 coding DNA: TGTGCCAGCAGAAGCCTAGCCAATGAGCAGTTCTTC.

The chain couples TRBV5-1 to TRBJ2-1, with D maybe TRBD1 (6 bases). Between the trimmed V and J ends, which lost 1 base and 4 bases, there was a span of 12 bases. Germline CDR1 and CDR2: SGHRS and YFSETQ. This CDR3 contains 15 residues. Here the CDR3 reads CASSLSRGWYNEQFF. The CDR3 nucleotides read TGCGCCAGCAGCTTGTCCAGGGGCTGGTACAATGAGCAGTTCTTC.

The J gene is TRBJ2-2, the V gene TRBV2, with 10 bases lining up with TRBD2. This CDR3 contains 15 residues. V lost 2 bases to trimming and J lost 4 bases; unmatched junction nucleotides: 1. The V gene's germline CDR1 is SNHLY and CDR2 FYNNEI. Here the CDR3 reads CASSESGRVTGELFF. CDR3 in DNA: TGTGCCAGCAGTGAAAGCGGGAGGGTCACCGGGGAGCTGTTTTTT.

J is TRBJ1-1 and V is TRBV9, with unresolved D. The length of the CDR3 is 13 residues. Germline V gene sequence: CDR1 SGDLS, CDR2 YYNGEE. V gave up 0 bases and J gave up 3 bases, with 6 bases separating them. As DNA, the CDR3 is TGTGCCAGCAGCGTAGCGTCAGACACTGAAGCTTTCTTT. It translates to CASSVASDTEAFF.

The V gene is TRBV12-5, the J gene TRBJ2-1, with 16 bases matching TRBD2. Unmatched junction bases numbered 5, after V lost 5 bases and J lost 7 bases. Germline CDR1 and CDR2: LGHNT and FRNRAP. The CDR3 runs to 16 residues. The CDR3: CASGPGLAGGRNEQFF. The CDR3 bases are TGTGCTAGTGGTCCGGGACTAGCGGGAGGGCGAAATGAGCAGTTCTTC.

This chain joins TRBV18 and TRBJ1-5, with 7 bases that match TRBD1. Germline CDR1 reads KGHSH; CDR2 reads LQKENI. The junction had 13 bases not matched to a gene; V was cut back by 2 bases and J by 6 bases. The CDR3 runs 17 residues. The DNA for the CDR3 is TGTGCCAGCTCACCATTTCTGAGGAGGGGGCGAGGTCAGCCCCAGCATTTT. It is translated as CASSPFLRRGRGQPQHF.

CDR3 sequence: CASSPGTGAGNTEAFF. CDR3 bases: TGTGCCAGCAGTCCGGGGACAGGGGCTGGGAACACTGAAGCTTTCTTT. V and J are TRBV27 and TRBJ1-1; 10 positions match TRBD1. Germline V gene data show CDR1 as MNHEY and CDR2 as SMNVEV (reference sequence). CDR3 length equals 16 residues. V lost 5 bases to trimming and J lost 1 base; unmatched junction nucleotides: 7.

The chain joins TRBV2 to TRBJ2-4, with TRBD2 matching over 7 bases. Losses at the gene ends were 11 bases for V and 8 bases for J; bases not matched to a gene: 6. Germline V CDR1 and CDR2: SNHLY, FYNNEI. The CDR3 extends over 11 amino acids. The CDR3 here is CASAGIDIQYF. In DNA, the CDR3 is TGTGCCTCAGCGGGGATAGACATTCAGTACTTC.

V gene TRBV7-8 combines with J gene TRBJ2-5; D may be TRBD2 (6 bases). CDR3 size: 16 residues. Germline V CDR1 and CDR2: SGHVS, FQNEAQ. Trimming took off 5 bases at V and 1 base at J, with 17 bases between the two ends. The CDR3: CASSLVTGAGQETQYF. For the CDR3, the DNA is TGTGCCAGCAGCCTAGTGACGGGAGCCGGCCAAGAGACCCAGTACTTC.

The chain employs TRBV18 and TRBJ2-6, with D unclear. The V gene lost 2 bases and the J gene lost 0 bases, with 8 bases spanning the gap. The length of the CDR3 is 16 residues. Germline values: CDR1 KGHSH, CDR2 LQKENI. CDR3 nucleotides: TGTGCCAGCTCACCAAGTCTAGGCTCTGGGGCCAACGTCCTGACTTTC. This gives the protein CASSPSLGSGANVLTF.

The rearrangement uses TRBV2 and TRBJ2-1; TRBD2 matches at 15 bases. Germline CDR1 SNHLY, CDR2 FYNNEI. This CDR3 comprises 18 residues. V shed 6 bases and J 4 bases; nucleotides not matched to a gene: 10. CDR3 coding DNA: TGTGCCAGCAGCGATTACGGACTAGCGGGAGGGCCTTACAATGAGCAGTTCTTC. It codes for CASSDYGLAGGPYNEQFF.

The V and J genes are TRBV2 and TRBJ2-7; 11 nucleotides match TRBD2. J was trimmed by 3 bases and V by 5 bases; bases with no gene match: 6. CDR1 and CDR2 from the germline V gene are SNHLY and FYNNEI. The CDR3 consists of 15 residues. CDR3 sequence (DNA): TGTGCCAGCAGTCTGACTAGCGGGGCCAACTACGAGCAGTACTTC. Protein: CASSLTSGANYEQYF.

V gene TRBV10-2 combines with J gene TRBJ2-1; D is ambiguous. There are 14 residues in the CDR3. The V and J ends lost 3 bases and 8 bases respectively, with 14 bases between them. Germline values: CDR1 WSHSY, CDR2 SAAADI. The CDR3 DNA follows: TGCGCCAGCAGTGATACATTAGTGGGCGATGAGCAGTTCTTC. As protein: CASSDTLVGDEQFF.

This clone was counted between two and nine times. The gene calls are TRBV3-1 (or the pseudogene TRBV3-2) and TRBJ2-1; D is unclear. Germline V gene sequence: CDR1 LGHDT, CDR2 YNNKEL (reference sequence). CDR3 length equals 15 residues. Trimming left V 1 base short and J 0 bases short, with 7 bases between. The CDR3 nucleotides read TGTGCCAGCAGCCAAGGGCGGAGCTCCTACAATGAGCAGTTCTTC. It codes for CASSQGRSSYNEQFF.

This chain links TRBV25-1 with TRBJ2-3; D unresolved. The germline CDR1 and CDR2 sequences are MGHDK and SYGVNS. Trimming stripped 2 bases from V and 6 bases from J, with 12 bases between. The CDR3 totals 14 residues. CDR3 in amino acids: CASSEPGDRDTQYF. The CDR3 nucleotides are TGTGCCAGCAGTGAACCGGGTGACCGGGATACGCAGTATTTT.

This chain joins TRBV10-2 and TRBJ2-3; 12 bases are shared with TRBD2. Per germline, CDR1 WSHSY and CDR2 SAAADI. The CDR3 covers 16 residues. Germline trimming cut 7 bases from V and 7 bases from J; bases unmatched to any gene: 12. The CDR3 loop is CASIRLAGEEGNTQYF. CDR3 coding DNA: TGCGCCAGCATTCGACTAGCGGGAGAGGAGGGAAATACGCAGTATTTT.

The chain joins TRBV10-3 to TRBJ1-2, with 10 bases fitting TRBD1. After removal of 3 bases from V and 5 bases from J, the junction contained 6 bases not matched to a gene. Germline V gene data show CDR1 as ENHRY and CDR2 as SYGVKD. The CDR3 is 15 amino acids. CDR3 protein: CAISDRDRGRYGYTF. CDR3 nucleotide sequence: TGTGCCATCAGTGACCGGGACAGGGGAAGGTATGGCTACACCTTC.

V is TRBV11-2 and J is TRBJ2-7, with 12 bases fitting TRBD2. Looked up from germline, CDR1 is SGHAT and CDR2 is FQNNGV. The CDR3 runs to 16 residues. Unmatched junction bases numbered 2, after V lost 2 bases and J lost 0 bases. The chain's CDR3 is CASSLRTSGDSYEQYF. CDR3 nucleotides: TGTGCCAGCAGCTTACGGACTAGCGGGGACTCCTACGAGCAGTACTTC.

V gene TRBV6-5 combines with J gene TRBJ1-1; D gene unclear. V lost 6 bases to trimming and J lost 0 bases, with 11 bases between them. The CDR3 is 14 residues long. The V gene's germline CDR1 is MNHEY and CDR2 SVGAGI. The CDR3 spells CASSSPPVNTEAFF. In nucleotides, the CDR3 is TGTGCCAGCAGCTCCCCTCCGGTGAACACTGAAGCTTTCTTT.

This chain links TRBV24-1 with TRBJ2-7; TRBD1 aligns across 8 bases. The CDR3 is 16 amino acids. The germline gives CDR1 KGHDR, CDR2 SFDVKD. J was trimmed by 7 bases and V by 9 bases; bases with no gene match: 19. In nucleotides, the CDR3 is TGTGCCACCCCCTTTGGCCGGGACAGGCTTTCGTTGGAGCAGTACTTC. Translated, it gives CATPFGRDRLSLEQYF.

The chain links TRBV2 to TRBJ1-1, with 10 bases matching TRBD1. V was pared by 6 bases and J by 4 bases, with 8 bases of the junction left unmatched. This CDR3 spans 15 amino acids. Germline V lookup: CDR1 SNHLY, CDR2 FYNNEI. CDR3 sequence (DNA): TGTGCCAGCAGAAGACAGGGGGCCGGGAGCACTGAAGCTTTCTTT. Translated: CASRRQGAGSTEAFF.

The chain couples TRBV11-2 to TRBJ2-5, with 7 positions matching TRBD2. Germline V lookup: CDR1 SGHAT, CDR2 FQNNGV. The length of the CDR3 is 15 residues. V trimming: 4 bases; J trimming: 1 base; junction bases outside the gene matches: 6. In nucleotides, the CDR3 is TGTGCCAGCAGCTCCTTTAGCGGGTCCCAAGAGACCCAGTACTTC. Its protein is CASSSFSGSQETQYF.

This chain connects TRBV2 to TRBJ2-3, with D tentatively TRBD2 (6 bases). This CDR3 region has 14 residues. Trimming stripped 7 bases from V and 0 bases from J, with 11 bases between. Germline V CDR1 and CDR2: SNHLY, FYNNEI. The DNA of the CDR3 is TGTGCCAGCACCGGGACTGGAAGCACAGATACGCAGTATTTT. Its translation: CASTGTGSTDTQYF. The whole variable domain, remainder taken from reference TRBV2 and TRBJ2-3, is EPEVTQTPSHQVTQMGQEVILRCVPISNHLYFYWYRQILGQKVEFLVSFYNNEISEKSEIFDDQFSVERPDGSNFTLKIRSTKLEDSAMYFCASTGTGSTDTQYFGPGTRLTVL.

The CDR3 here is CATSDSGRGSGYTF. CDR3 coding DNA: TGTGCCACCAGTGATTCGGGCAGGGGGTCTGGCTACACCTTC. This chain joins TRBV24-1 and TRBJ1-2; 7 bases are a match to TRBD1. V dropped 2 bases and J dropped 7; count of bases not matched to a gene: 6. Germline V gene sequence: CDR1 KGHDR, CDR2 SFDVKD. This CDR3 has 14 amino acids.

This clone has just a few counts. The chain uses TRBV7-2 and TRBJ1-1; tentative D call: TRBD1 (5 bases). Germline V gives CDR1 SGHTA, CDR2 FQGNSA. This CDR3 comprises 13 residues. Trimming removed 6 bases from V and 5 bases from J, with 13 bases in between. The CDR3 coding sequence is TGTGCCAGCAGATTTTCCCGGGGGACTGAAGCTTTCTTT. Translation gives CASRFSRGTEAFF.

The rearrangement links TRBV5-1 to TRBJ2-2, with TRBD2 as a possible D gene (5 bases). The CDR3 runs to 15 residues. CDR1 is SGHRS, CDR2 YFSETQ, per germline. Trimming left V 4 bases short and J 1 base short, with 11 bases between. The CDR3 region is CASSPMSGNTGELFF. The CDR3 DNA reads TGCGCCAGCAGCCCTATGAGCGGGAACACCGGGGAGCTGTTTTTT.

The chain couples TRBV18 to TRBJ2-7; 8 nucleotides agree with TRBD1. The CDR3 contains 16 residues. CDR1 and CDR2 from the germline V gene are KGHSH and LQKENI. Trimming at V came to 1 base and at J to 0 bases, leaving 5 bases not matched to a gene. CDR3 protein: CASSPLSGQASYEQYF. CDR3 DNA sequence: TGTGCCAGCTCACCACTCTCGGGACAGGCCTCCTACGAGCAGTACTTC.

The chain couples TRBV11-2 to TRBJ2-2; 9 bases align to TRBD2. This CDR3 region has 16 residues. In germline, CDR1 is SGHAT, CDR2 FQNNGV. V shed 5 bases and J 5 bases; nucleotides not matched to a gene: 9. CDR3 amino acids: CASSPGLAGSTGELFF. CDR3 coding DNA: TGTGCCAGCAGCCCCGGGCTAGCGGGAAGTACCGGGGAGCTGTTTTTT.